This TCR beta chain is from a study of spatial heterogeneity in lung cancer. TCRdb fed the 5' RACE reads into MiXCR, producing one record per CDR3 protein. Among over 50,000 distinct CDR3 sequences listed, 6.3% were seen once. Time point meaning: sample taken at primary tumor resection. Findings of the study overall: Resection saw ubiquitous expanded tumor TCRs appear in blood more than follow-up did.

This clonotype was seen ten or more times. What it binds is unknown. The sequence was collected from a female donor with early-stage non-small cell lung cancer. The sample consisted of PBMCs, taken at surgery.

CDR3 DNA sequence: TGTGCCAGCAGCACTGGACAGGGAAGTCTTTTCTTT. Translating gives CASSTGQGSLFF. The rearrangement uses TRBV12-3 or TRBV12-4 and TRBJ1-1; TRBD1 matches at 8 bases. This CDR3 is built from 12 residues. V gave up 6 bases and J gave up 13 bases; unmatched junction bases: 10.